Listed here are 32 T cell receptor beta chains from one sample, sequenced in a study of blood T cell repertoires in COVID-19. The protocol was immunoSEQ multiplex PCR, while the TCRdb copy is restricted to in-frame clones and leaves out a portion. This sample has more than 100,000 clones, with approximately 80% found just once. Specimen: peripheral blood. These receptors all come from a woman in her 50s with acute or convalescent COVID-19.

This chain connects TRBV5-6 to TRBJ1-5; TRBD1 agrees at 11 bases. Trimming at V came to 4 bases and at J to 6 bases, leaving 6 bases not matched to a gene. CDR1 is SGHDT, CDR2 YYEEEE, per germline. This CDR3 region has 15 residues. The CDR3 coding sequence is TGTGCCAGCAGCGTGGACAGGGGGCTGGGTCAGCCCCAGCATTTT. Residues: CASSVDRGLGQPQHF.

V is TRBV11-2 and J is TRBJ2-7; 8 bases match TRBD1. The germline V gene encodes CDR1 SGHAT and CDR2 FQNNGV. Trimming at V came to 1 base and at J to 3 bases, leaving 8 bases not matched to a gene. This CDR3 is built from 16 residues. CDR3 loop: CASSLGPTGVLYEQYF. As DNA, the CDR3 is TGTGCCAGCAGCTTAGGACCGACAGGGGTCCTCTACGAGCAGTACTTC.

This rearrangement joins TRBV5-1 to TRBJ2-1; D is unresolved. Germline values: CDR1 SGHRS, CDR2 YFSETQ. This CDR3 has 14 amino acids. Trimming took 4 bases from V and 6 from J, leaving 14 bases between them. The CDR3 region is CASSPLRLSNEQFF. CDR3 in DNA: TGCGCCAGCAGCCCCCTACGGTTGAGCAATGAGCAGTTCTTC.

The chain is built from TRBV2 and TRBJ2-3, with 9 nucleotides matching TRBD2. The CDR3 runs 15 residues. V dropped 6 bases and J dropped 2; count of bases not matched to a gene: 6. From germline, CDR1 is SNHLY and CDR2 FYNNEI. Here the CDR3 reads CASSPTSGYTDTQYF. CDR3 nucleotides: TGTGCCAGCAGCCCGACTAGCGGCTACACAGATACGCAGTATTTT.

The genes are TRBV7-3 and TRBJ2-7, with D perhaps TRBD1 (7 bases). Germline CDR1 is SGHTA and CDR2 is FQGTGA. Trimming took 5 bases from V and 5 from J, leaving 16 bases between them. The CDR3 is made up of 14 amino acids. This chain's CDR3 is CASSLAGGNDEQYF. The CDR3 DNA sequence: TGTGCCAGCAGCCTAGCAGGGGGGAACGACGAGCAGTACTTC.

The rearrangement joins TRBV2 to TRBJ1-3; a possible D gene is TRBD1 (5 bases). Germline V lookup: CDR1 SNHLY, CDR2 FYNNEI. The CDR3 has 16 amino acids. V lost 0 bases to trimming and J lost 2 bases, with 11 bases between them. The CDR3 DNA reads TGTGCCAGCAGTGAAGCTCCGACAGTCGCTGGAAACACCATATATTTT. Protein sequence: CASSEAPTVAGNTIYF.

The chain links TRBV3-1 (or the pseudogene TRBV3-2) to TRBJ1-2; 7 nucleotides agree with TRBD1. CDR1 LGHDT and CDR2 YNNKEL come from the germline V gene (reference sequence). The ends lost 4 bases at V and 9 bases at J; junction bases unmatched: 11. The CDR3 covers 14 residues. DNA of the CDR3: TGTGCCAGCAGCCCTTCCGGGACAGATCAACGCTACACCTTC. Translating gives CASSPSGTDQRYTF.

The rearrangement links TRBV11-2 to TRBJ1-2; maybe TRBD1 (5 bases). The germline V gene has CDR1 SGHAT and CDR2 FQNNGV. The germline V and J ends were trimmed by 3 bases and 4 bases, with 15 bases remaining between them. This CDR3 has 15 residues. The CDR3 loop reads CASSLGRAPLYGYTF. The CDR3 DNA sequence: TGTGCCAGCAGCTTGGGCAGGGCACCCCTCTATGGCTACACCTTC.

V usage is TRBV6-5 and J usage is TRBJ1-2; 8 bases align to TRBD1. The J segment lost 4 bases and the V segment lost 6 bases, leaving 10 bases of the junction unmatched. The germline V gene has CDR1 MNHEY and CDR2 SVGAGI. The CDR3 extends over 15 amino acids. CDR3 DNA: TGTGCCAGCAGACCACCGGGACAGGTGACCTATGGCTACACCTTC. It codes for CASRPPGQVTYGYTF.

V usage is TRBV6-5 and J usage is TRBJ1-1, with 7 positions matching TRBD1. Germline CDR1 is MNHEY and CDR2 is SVGAGI. CDR3 size: 13 residues. J lost 8 bases, V lost 6 bases, and 9 bases had no gene match. Written as DNA, the CDR3 is TGTGCCAGCAGAACTAGGGACAGTAGAGAAGCTTTCTTT. Translated: CASRTRDSREAFF.

J is TRBJ2-3 and V is TRBV3-1 (or the pseudogene TRBV3-2); D possibly corresponds to TRBD2 (6 bases). The CDR3 totals 14 residues. V gave up 1 base and J gave up 1 base, with 6 bases separating them. Germline-derived CDR1 and CDR2 are LGHDT and YNNKEL (reference sequence). CDR3 sequence: CASSQGGGTDTQYF. CDR3 nucleotides: TGTGCCAGCAGCCAAGGCGGGGGCACAGATACGCAGTATTTT.

The chain links TRBV10-3 to TRBJ1-3; TRBD1 might be the D (5 bases). From germline, CDR1 is ENHRY and CDR2 SYGVKD. CDR3 length: 13 residues. The germline V and J ends were trimmed by 11 bases and 0 bases, with 11 bases remaining between them. CDR3 DNA sequence: TGTGCCTACGGGGGGAGCTCTGGAAACACCATATATTTT. The encoded protein is CAYGGSSGNTIYF.

The V call is TRBV5-6, the J call TRBJ2-5, with 8 bases lining up with TRBD1. V trimming: 4 bases; J trimming: 1 base; junction bases outside the gene matches: 6. This CDR3 is 15 amino acids long. Per the germline V gene, CDR1 is SGHDT and CDR2 is YYEEEE. CDR3 DNA: TGTGCCAGCAGCCGGGCCGGGACAGGCCAAGAGACCCAGTACTTC. This translates into CASSRAGTGQETQYF.

CDR3 in DNA: TGTGCCAGCAGCCAAGGGGTTAGGGGGCTCGAAAGCAATCAGCCCCAGCATTTT. Translating gives CASSQGVRGLESNQPQHF. The V and J genes are TRBV4-2 and TRBJ1-5, with 7 bases that match TRBD1. CDR1 LGHNA and CDR2 YNFKEQ come from the germline V gene. The length of the CDR3 is 18 residues. V shed 1 base and J 1 base; nucleotides not matched to a gene: 10.

The chain couples TRBV6-5 to TRBJ1-1; D not certain. The CDR3 is made up of 13 amino acids. Trimming shortened V by 7 bases and J by 0 bases, and 9 bases separated the two germline ends. Germline V gene sequence: CDR1 MNHEY, CDR2 SVGAGI. CDR3 DNA sequence: TGTGCCAGCACCGAGACTATGAACACTGAAGCTTTCTTT. It encodes CASTETMNTEAFF.

CDR3 DNA: TGTGCCAGCGGCGGGGCAGGGAATCAGCCCCAGCATTTT. Protein sequence: CASGGAGNQPQHF. This chain joins TRBV2 and TRBJ1-5, with D possibly being TRBD1 (5 bases). Deletions cut 8 bases from V and 4 bases from J, with 12 bases between. CDR3 size: 13 residues. Germline lookup yields CDR1 SNHLY and CDR2 FYNNEI.

The chain joins TRBV2 to TRBJ1-4; a weak D match, TRBD1 (5 bases). From germline, CDR1 is SNHLY and CDR2 FYNNEI. The CDR3 length is 15 residues. V lost 1 base to trimming and J lost 14 bases, with 20 bases between them. The CDR3 DNA sequence: TGTGCCAGCAGTGAAGAACAGCCTTCACTGAAGGGGCTGTTTTTT. It encodes CASSEEQPSLKGLFF.

The sample holds a few counts of this clone. CDR3 nucleotides: TGTGCCAGCAGCGGCATCCAGGGGGGCGTCACTGAAGCTTTCTTT. This gives the protein CASSGIQGGVTEAFF. The chain has TRBV9 and TRBJ1-1; TRBD1 aligns across 7 bases. This CDR3 is built from 15 residues. The ends lost 3 bases at V and 4 bases at J; junction bases unmatched: 9. Germline loops: CDR1 SGDLS, CDR2 YYNGEE.

The sample holds a few counts of this clone. The CDR3 loop reads CASRSRGRTLFGYTF. The CDR3 region has the DNA TGTGCCAGCAGGAGCAGGGGGCGCACGCTTTTCGGCTACACCTTC. The chain has TRBV5-6 and TRBJ1-2; 8 bases align to TRBD1. V dropped 5 bases and J dropped 8; count of bases not matched to a gene: 14. The length of the CDR3 is 15 residues. Germline lookup yields CDR1 SGHDT and CDR2 YYEEEE.

This clone was seen only a few times. This chain links TRBV19 with TRBJ1-2, with D uncertain. In germline, CDR1 is LNHDA, CDR2 SQIVND (reference sequence). This CDR3 is 15 amino acids long. V was shortened by 1 base and J by 6 bases, with 15 bases between the two germline ends. Written as DNA, the CDR3 is TGTGCCAGTAGTATAGTATCGGCCGGGTTCGATGGCTACACCTTC. It encodes CASSIVSAGFDGYTF.

The chain combines TRBV25-1 with TRBJ1-4, with 7 bases aligning to TRBD1. CDR1 is MGHDK and CDR2 is SYGVNS in the germline V gene. The length of the CDR3 is 14 residues. The trim removed 6 bases at V and 7 bases at J, leaving 8 bases unmatched. The CDR3 DNA follows: TGTGCCAGCAGGATGACAGGGCAGGGTGAAAAACTGTTTTTT. It translates to CASRMTGQGEKLFF.

This clone has a handful of counts. The V call is TRBV7-8, the J call TRBJ1-1; 7 nucleotides align to TRBD1. The CDR3 has 16 amino acids. The germline CDR1 and CDR2 sequences are SGHVS and FQNEAQ. The V and J ends lost 4 bases and 5 bases, in that order; junction bases with no gene match: 13. The CDR3 region has the DNA TGTGCCAGCAGCTCCCGACAGGGTGCCCTGGGGACTGAAGCTTTCTTT. This codes for CASSSRQGALGTEAFF.

This rearrangement joins TRBV10-1 to TRBJ2-7; D is possibly TRBD2 (5 bases). CDR1 and CDR2 from the germline V gene are WNHNN and SYGVQD (reference sequence). Trimming stripped 7 bases from V and 5 bases from J, with 15 bases between. The CDR3 has 13 residues. The CDR3: CASTPGYEDEQYF. As DNA, the CDR3 is TGCGCCAGCACCCCGGGGTACGAGGACGAGCAGTACTTC.

The chain is built from TRBV2 and TRBJ1-5; 7 bases match TRBD1. The trim removed 7 bases at V and 7 bases at J, leaving 13 bases unmatched. The length of the CDR3 is 15 residues. Germline V gene sequence: CDR1 SNHLY, CDR2 FYNNEI. The CDR3 DNA follows: TGTGCCAGCAATCTCAACGGGCCAGGGGGGCAGCCCCAGCATTTT. The encoded protein is CASNLNGPGGQPQHF.

The genes are TRBV30 and TRBJ1-2; 9 nucleotides agree with TRBD1. The CDR3 spans 15 residues. Germline lookup yields CDR1 GTSNPN and CDR2 SVGIG (reference sequence). The ends lost 1 base at V and 5 bases at J; junction bases unmatched: 8. CDR3 amino acids: CAWSEQGASLYGYTF. CDR3 DNA sequence: TGTGCCTGGAGTGAACAGGGGGCATCCCTTTATGGCTACACCTTC.

The chain combines TRBV6-4 with TRBJ1-3; 8 bases map to TRBD1. Per the germline V gene, CDR1 is MRHNA and CDR2 is SNTAGT. After removal of 2 bases from V and 8 bases from J, the junction contained 17 bases not matched to a gene. This CDR3 is built from 18 residues. CDR3 bases: TGTGCCAGCAGTGACCCGCTCAAGGACAGGGCCACTCGATACACCATATATTTT. The encoded protein is CASSDPLKDRATRYTIYF.

J is TRBJ1-1 and V is TRBV5-1, with 7 bases fitting TRBD1. The V and J ends lost 0 bases and 1 base, in that order; junction bases with no gene match: 3. This CDR3 has 15 residues. Per the germline V gene, CDR1 is SGHRS and CDR2 is YFSETQ. CDR3 amino acids: CASSLETGRNTEAFF. CDR3 DNA sequence: TGCGCCAGCAGCTTGGAGACAGGGAGGAACACTGAAGCTTTCTTT.

The chain carries TRBV6-4 and TRBJ1-5; D may be TRBD1 (6 bases). Between the trimmed V and J ends, which lost 3 bases and 1 base, there was a span of 10 bases. Germline V gene sequence: CDR1 MRHNA, CDR2 SNTAGT. This CDR3 has 15 amino acids. The CDR3 sequence is CASSERQGSNQPQHF. As DNA, the CDR3 is TGTGCCAGCAGTGAGAGGCAGGGGAGCAATCAGCCCCAGCATTTT.

The CDR3 is CAWSLFGQSELFF. The DNA of the CDR3 is TGTGCCTGGAGTCTCTTTGGACAGTCTGAACTGTTTTTT. V usage is TRBV30 and J usage is TRBJ1-4, with D perhaps matching TRBD1 (6 bases). Germline loops: CDR1 GTSNPN, CDR2 SVGIG (reference sequence). Trimming pared 2 bases from V and 12 bases from J, leaving 16 bases between. CDR3 length equals 13 residues.

In its sample, this clone was seen many times. The chain is built from TRBV9 and TRBJ2-1; D remains ambiguous. V was cut by 0 bases and J by 2 bases, with 6 bases left in between. This CDR3 spans 14 amino acids. CDR1 is SGDLS, CDR2 YYNGEE, per germline. The CDR3 DNA is TGTGCCAGCAGCGTAGGTACTGCCTACAATGAGCAGTTCTTC. Translated: CASSVGTAYNEQFF.

The rearrangement links TRBV14 to TRBJ2-1; 7 bases are a match to TRBD1. V lost 1 base to trimming and J lost 8 bases; unmatched junction nucleotides: 5. Germline CDR1 and CDR2: SGHDN and FVKESK. This CDR3 is built from 14 residues. The CDR3 spells CASSQATGSDEQFF. The CDR3 DNA reads TGTGCCAGCAGCCAAGCGACAGGGAGCGATGAGCAGTTCTTC.

This chain uses TRBV19 with TRBJ1-5; D remains unclear. CDR1 LNHDA and CDR2 SQIVND come from the germline V gene (reference sequence). Deletions cut 7 bases from V and 4 bases from J, with 14 bases between. The CDR3 extends over 14 amino acids. The CDR3 bases are TGTGCCAGTATCGGAGGCCAGACAAATCAGCCCCAGCATTTT. Encoded protein: CASIGGQTNQPQHF.